This record looks at one T cell receptor (beta chain) sequence and its context. Germline CDR1 DFQATT, CDR2 SNEGSKA (reference sequence). Trimming took off 3 bases at V and 3 bases at J, with 23 bases between the two ends. The CDR3 is 17 residues long. The data were taken from a study of T cells after yellow fever vaccination. Conversion of TCR transcripts into cDNA relied on 5'RACE template switching, which added a universal primer site and UMIs. TCRdb passed the 5' RACE reads through MiXCR, listing each CDR3 protein once. This sample has some 500,000 distinct CDR3 sequences, with about 13% found just once.

The receptor was derived from a man between 25 and 39 years old who received the YFV17D yellow fever vaccine. This specimen consisted of PBMCs, obtained on the day of the yellow fever booster vaccination. V and J are TRBV20-1 and TRBJ1-2; D perhaps matches TRBD1 (5 bases). The CDR3 loop reads CSARPRDPREGYYGYTF. The DNA for the CDR3 is TGCAGTGCTAGGCCACGGGACCCCCGCGAGGGGTACTATGGCTACACCTTC.